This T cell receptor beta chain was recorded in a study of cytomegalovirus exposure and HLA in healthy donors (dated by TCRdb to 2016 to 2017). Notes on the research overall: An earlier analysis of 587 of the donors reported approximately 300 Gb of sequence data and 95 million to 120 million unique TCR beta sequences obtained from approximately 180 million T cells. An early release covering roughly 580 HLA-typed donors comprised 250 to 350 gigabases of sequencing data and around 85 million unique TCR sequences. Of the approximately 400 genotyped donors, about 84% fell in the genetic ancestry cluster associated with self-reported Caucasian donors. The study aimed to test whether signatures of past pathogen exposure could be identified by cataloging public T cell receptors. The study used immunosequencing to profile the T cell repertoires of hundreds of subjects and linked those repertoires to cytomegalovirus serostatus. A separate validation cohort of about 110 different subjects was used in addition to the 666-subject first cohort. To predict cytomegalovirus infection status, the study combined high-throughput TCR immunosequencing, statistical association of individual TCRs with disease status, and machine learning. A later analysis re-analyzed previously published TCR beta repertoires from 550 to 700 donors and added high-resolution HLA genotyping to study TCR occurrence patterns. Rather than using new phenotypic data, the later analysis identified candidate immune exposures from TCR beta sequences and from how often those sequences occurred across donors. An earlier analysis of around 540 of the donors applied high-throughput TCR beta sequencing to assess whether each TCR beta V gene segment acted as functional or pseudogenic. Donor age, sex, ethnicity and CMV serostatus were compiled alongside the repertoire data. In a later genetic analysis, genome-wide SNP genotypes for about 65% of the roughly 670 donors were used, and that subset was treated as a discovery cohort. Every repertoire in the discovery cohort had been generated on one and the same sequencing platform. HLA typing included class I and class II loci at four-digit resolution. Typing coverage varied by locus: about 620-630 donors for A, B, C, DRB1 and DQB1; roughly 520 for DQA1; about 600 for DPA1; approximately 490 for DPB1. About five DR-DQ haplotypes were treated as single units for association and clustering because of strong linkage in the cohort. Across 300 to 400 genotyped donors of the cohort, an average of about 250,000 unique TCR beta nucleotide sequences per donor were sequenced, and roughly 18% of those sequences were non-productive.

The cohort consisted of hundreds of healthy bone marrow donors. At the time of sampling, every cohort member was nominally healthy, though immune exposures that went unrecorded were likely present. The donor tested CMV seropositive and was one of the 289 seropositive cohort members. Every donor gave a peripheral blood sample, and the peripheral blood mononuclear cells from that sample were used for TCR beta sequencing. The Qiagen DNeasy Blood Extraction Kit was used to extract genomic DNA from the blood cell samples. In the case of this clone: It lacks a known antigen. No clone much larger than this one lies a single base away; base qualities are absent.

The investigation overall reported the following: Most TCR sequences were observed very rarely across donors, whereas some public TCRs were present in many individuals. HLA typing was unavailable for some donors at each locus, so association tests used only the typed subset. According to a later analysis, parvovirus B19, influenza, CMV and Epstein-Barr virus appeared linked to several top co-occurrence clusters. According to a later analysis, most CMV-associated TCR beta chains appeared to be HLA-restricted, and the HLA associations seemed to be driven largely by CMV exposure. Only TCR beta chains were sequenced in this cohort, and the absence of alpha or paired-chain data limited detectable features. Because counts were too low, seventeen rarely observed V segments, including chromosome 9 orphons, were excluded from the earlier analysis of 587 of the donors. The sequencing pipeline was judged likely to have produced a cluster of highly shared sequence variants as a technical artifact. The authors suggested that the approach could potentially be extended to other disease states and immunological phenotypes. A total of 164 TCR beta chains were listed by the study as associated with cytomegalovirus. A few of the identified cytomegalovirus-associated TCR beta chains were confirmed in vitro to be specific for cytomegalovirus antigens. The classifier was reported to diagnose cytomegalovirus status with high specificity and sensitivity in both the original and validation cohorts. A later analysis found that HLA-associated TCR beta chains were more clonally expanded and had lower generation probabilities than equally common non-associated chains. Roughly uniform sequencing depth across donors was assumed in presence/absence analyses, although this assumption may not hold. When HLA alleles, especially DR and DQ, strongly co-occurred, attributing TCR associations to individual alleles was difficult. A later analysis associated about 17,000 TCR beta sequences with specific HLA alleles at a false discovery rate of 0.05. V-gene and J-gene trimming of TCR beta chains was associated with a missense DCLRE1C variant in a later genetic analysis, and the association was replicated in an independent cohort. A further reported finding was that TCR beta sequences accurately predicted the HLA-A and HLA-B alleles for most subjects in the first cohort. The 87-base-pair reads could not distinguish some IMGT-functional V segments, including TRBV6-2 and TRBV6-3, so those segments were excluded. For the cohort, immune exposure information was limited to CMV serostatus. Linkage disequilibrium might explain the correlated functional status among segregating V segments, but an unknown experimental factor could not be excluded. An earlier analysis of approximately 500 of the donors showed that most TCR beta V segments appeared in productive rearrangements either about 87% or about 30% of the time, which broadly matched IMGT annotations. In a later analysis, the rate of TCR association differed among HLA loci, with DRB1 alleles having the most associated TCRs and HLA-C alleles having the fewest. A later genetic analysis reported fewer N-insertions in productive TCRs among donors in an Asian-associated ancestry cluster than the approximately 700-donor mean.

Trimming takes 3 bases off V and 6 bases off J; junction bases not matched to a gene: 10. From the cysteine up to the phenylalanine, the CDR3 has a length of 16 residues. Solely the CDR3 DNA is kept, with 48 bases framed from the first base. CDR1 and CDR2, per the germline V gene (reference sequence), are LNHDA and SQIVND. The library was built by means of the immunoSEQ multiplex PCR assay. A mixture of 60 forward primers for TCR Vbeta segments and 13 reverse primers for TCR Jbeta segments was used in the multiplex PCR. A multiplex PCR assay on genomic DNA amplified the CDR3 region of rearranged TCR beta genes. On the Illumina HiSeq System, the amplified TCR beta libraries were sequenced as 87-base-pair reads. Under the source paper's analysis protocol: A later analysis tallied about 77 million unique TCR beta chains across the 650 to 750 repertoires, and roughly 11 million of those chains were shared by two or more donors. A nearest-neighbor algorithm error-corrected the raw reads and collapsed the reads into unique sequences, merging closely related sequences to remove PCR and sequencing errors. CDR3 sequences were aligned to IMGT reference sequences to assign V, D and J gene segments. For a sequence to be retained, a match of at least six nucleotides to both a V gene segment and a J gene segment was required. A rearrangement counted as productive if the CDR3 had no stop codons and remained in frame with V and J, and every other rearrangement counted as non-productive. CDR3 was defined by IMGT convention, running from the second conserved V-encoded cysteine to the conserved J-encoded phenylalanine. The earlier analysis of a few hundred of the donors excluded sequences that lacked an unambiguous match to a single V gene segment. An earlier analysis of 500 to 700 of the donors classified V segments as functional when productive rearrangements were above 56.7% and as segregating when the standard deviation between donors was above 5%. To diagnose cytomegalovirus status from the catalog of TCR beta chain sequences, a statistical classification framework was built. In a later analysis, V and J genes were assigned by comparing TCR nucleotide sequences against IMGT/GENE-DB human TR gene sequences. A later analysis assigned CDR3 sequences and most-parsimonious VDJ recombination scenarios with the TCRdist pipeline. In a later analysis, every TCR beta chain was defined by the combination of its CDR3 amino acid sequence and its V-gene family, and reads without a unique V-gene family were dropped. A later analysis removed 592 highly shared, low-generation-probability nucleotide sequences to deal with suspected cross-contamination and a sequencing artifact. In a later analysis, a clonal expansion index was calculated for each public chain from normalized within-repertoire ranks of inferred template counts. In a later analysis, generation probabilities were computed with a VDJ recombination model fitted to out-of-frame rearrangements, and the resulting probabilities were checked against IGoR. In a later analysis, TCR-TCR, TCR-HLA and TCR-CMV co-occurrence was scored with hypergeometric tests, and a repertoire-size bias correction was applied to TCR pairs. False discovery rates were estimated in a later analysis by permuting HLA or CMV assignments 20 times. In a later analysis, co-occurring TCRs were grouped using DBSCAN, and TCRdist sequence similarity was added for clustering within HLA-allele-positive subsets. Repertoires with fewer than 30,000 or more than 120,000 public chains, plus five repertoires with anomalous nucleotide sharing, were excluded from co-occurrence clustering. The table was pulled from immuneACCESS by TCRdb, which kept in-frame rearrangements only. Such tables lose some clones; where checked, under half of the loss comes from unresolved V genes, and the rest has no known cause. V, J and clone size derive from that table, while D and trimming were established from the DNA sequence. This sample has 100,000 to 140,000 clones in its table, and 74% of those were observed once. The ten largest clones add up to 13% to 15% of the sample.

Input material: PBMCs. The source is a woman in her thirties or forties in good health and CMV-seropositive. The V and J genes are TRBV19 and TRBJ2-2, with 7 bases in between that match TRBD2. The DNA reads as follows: TGTGCCAGTAGTATCCCCCCTAGCGGCTACTCCGGGGAGCTGTTTTTT. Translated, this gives CASSIPPSGYSGELFF.